A selection of T cell receptor beta chains follows, all from one sample in a study of molecular identifiers for immune sequencing clone quantification. TCRdb ran MiXCR on the PCR reads and lists one entry per CDR3 protein. The sample records a few hundred thousand distinct CDR3 sequences, about 25% being singletons. The sequencing sample was made of naive CD8+ T cells from blood, with Jurkat cell RNA spiked in. The receptors here all came from a human donor in good health. Some libraries in this study had Jurkat cell RNA spiked in. Both conserved end residues are part of each CDR3. Fields, in order: V gene, D gene, J gene, clone size, CDR3 DNA, CDR3 protein. A D gene is named only where the DNA matches it firmly. Clone size is shown for a subset of rows, as once, few, many or a class of expanded clone.

V gene: TRBV27
D gene: TRBD2
J gene: TRBJ2-7
clone size: NA
CDR3 DNA: TGTGCCAGCAGTCCGGGACTAGCGGGACACGAGCAGTACTTC
CDR3 protein: CASSPGLAGHEQYF

V gene: TRBV27
D gene: NA
J gene: TRBJ2-1
clone size: NA
CDR3 DNA: TGTGCCAGCAGTTTCAGGGGGGTCCACAATGAGCAGTTCTTC
CDR3 protein: CASSFRGVHNEQFF

V gene: TRBV30
D gene: NA
J gene: TRBJ2-4
clone size: few
CDR3 DNA: TGTGCCTGGAGTGTAACCGGGGCGGGATCCCTCTACTTC
CDR3 protein: CAWSVTGAGSLYF

V gene: TRBV5-1
D gene: NA
J gene: TRBJ1-1
clone size: NA
CDR3 DNA: TGCGCCAGCAGCTTGTCCGGGGGGCGGGGGACCACTGAAGCTTTCTTT
CDR3 protein: CASSLSGGRGTTEAFF

V gene: TRBV4-3
D gene: NA
J gene: TRBJ2-7
clone size: few
CDR3 DNA: TGCGCCAGCAGCCAAGATAGAGGAGGTTGGGAGCAGTACTTC
CDR3 protein: CASSQDRGGWEQYF

V gene: TRBV27
D gene: NA
J gene: TRBJ1-6
clone size: NA
CDR3 DNA: TGTGCCAGCAGCCTACAGGGTTACAATTCACCCCCCCACTTT
CDR3 protein: CASSLQGYNSPPHF

V gene: TRBV20-1
D gene: NA
J gene: TRBJ1-1
clone size: few
CDR3 DNA: TGCAGTGCTAGAGGGGACAAGATCAATGAAGCTTTCTTT
CDR3 protein: CSARGDKINEAFF

V gene: TRBV7-9
D gene: NA
J gene: TRBJ2-3
clone size: NA
CDR3 DNA: TGTGCCAGCAGCCCTCTCCTTCCAAATACGCAGTATTTT
CDR3 protein: CASSPLLPNTQYF

V gene: TRBV12-3/TRBV12-4
D gene: NA
J gene: TRBJ1-2
clone size: few
CDR3 DNA: TGTGCCAGCAGTCTACAAGGACGGTATGGCTACACCTTC
CDR3 protein: CASSLQGRYGYTF

V gene: TRBV28
D gene: TRBD2
J gene: TRBJ2-7
clone size: few
CDR3 DNA: TGTGCCAGCAGTTCGCCGGGACTAGCGGGAAGCCACGAGCAGTACTTC
CDR3 protein: CASSSPGLAGSHEQYF

V gene: TRBV4-3
D gene: NA
J gene: TRBJ1-3
clone size: few
CDR3 DNA: TGCGCCAGCAGCCAAGAAAACAGTCCTCCTGGAAACACCATATATTTT
CDR3 protein: CASSQENSPPGNTIYF

V gene: TRBV6-5
D gene: TRBD2
J gene: TRBJ2-7
clone size: NA
CDR3 DNA: TGTGCCAGCAGACTGACTGGACTAGCGGGGAGGGACGAGCAGTACTTC
CDR3 protein: CASRLTGLAGRDEQYF

V gene: TRBV19
D gene: TRBD1
J gene: TRBJ1-1
clone size: few
CDR3 DNA: TGTGCCAGCCTGACAGGGGGCATAACTGAAGCTTTCTTT
CDR3 protein: CASLTGGITEAFF

V gene: TRBV5-6
D gene: NA
J gene: TRBJ1-3
clone size: NA
CDR3 DNA: TGTGCCAGCAGCTTATGGGGGTTTGGAAACACCATATATTTT
CDR3 protein: CASSLWGFGNTIYF

V gene: TRBV4-3
D gene: NA
J gene: TRBJ1-1
clone size: many
CDR3 DNA: TGCGCCAGCAGCCAAGTGCCGGGAGTGTTGACTGAAGCTTTCTTT
CDR3 protein: CASSQVPGVLTEAFF

V gene: TRBV5-8
D gene: NA
J gene: TRBJ1-4
clone size: few
CDR3 DNA: TGTGCCAGCAGCTTTTTCCTCAGGGGCGAAAAACTGTTTTTT
CDR3 protein: CASSFFLRGEKLFF

V gene: TRBV5-1
D gene: NA
J gene: TRBJ2-3
clone size: many
CDR3 DNA: TGCGCCAGCAGCTTGGCGGGGTTTCCGTATTTT
CDR3 protein: CASSLAGFPYF

V gene: TRBV4-3
D gene: NA
J gene: TRBJ1-1
clone size: few
CDR3 DNA: TGCGCCAGCAGCCCCTTATGGGACGGAAACACTGAAGCTTTCTTT
CDR3 protein: CASSPLWDGNTEAFF

V gene: TRBV7-6
D gene: NA
J gene: TRBJ1-6
clone size: NA
CDR3 DNA: TGTGCCAGCAGCTTAGGACAGCTGTATGGTGTTTCACCCCTCCACTTT
CDR3 protein: CASSLGQLYGVSPLHF

V gene: TRBV7-9
D gene: TRBD1
J gene: TRBJ1-2
clone size: NA
CDR3 DNA: TGTGCCAGCAGCGCCGCTCTTACGGGACAGAGCAACTATGGCTACACCTTC
CDR3 protein: CASSAALTGQSNYGYTF

V gene: TRBV5-5
D gene: NA
J gene: TRBJ2-1
clone size: few
CDR3 DNA: TGTGCCAGCAGCCGCCCGGACAGAAATGAGCAGTTCTTC
CDR3 protein: CASSRPDRNEQFF

V gene: TRBV19
D gene: NA
J gene: TRBJ2-7
clone size: NA
CDR3 DNA: TGTGCCAGTAGTATGGACGAGAGACACTCCTACGAGCAGTACTTC
CDR3 protein: CASSMDERHSYEQYF

V gene: TRBV19
D gene: NA
J gene: TRBJ2-2
clone size: few
CDR3 DNA: TGTGCCAGTACCCTTGAGAACACCGGGGAGCTGTTTTTT
CDR3 protein: CASTLENTGELFF

V gene: TRBV4-1
D gene: TRBD1
J gene: TRBJ2-1
clone size: few
CDR3 DNA: TGCGCCAGCAGCCAAGAGAGAGCGGGACAGGGCCTCTCCTACAATGAGCAGTTCTTC
CDR3 protein: CASSQERAGQGLSYNEQFF

V gene: TRBV7-9
D gene: NA
J gene: TRBJ1-4
clone size: few
CDR3 DNA: TGTGCCAGCAGCTTAGACTGGAATGAAAAACTGTTTTTT
CDR3 protein: CASSLDWNEKLFF

V gene: TRBV27
D gene: NA
J gene: TRBJ2-7
clone size: NA
CDR3 DNA: TGTGCCAGCAGTTTATCGGACCGGGGGCCTTCCTACGAGCAGTACTTC
CDR3 protein: CASSLSDRGPSYEQYF

V gene: TRBV5-3
D gene: NA
J gene: TRBJ2-5
clone size: NA
CDR3 DNA: TGTGCCAGCAGCTTCCGGGACGGAAAAAAGACCCAATACTTC
CDR3 protein: CASSFRDGKKTQYF

V gene: TRBV9
D gene: NA
J gene: TRBJ2-7
clone size: few
CDR3 DNA: TGTGCCAGCAGCGCCGGGTCAGGAGTAGCCCTTTCCGAGCAGTACTTC
CDR3 protein: CASSAGSGVALSEQYF

V gene: TRBV19
D gene: TRBD2
J gene: TRBJ2-7
clone size: NA
CDR3 DNA: TGTGCCAGTAGTACGACTAGCGCCGGCTACGAGCAGTACTTC
CDR3 protein: CASSTTSAGYEQYF

V gene: TRBV4-1
D gene: NA
J gene: TRBJ2-7
clone size: many
CDR3 DNA: TGCGCCAGCAGCCAAGATCCAGGGGTGGACGAGCAGTACTTC
CDR3 protein: CASSQDPGVDEQYF

V gene: TRBV29-1
D gene: TRBD2
J gene: TRBJ2-7
clone size: many
CDR3 DNA: TGCAGCGGCGGGACTAGCGTTTACGAGCAGTACTTC
CDR3 protein: CSGGTSVYEQYF

V gene: TRBV19
D gene: NA
J gene: TRBJ1-5
clone size: NA
CDR3 DNA: TGTGCCAGTAGTCCCTCCGAAGGGCAGGGCGAGTGGGGTTTTAGCAATCAGCCCCAGCATTTT
CDR3 protein: CASSPSEGQGEWGFSNQPQHF

V gene: TRBV6-2/TRBV6-3
D gene: NA
J gene: TRBJ2-7
clone size: few
CDR3 DNA: TGTGCCAGCAGTACAACCCGGGACAACCCCTACGAGCAGTACTTC
CDR3 protein: CASSTTRDNPYEQYF

V gene: TRBV7-3
D gene: TRBD2
J gene: TRBJ2-5
clone size: NA
CDR3 DNA: TGTGCCAGCAGCTTAGGACCCGGGACTAGCGGGCCTACACTCCAAGAGCCCCCGTACTTC
CDR3 protein: CASSLGPGTSGPTLQEPPYF

V gene: TRBV4-3
D gene: TRBD1
J gene: TRBJ1-1
clone size: many
CDR3 DNA: TGCGCCAGCAGCCGTGGGACAGGGGGTCGAACTGAAGCTTTCTTT
CDR3 protein: CASSRGTGGRTEAFF

V gene: TRBV12-3/TRBV12-4
D gene: NA
J gene: TRBJ1-5
clone size: NA
CDR3 DNA: TGTGCCAGCAGTTCTACAGGGAGGATGCCCCAGCATTTT
CDR3 protein: CASSSTGRMPQHF

V gene: TRBV20-1
D gene: TRBD1
J gene: TRBJ1-2
clone size: NA
CDR3 DNA: TGCAGTGCCACGAAAAGGGACAGGGGCCTCTTAAACTATGGCTACACCTTC
CDR3 protein: CSATKRDRGLLNYGYTF

V gene: TRBV20-1
D gene: TRBD1
J gene: TRBJ2-7
clone size: few
CDR3 DNA: TGCAGTGCTAGAGATCGACAGGGGGCCTACGAGCAGTACTTC
CDR3 protein: CSARDRQGAYEQYF

V gene: TRBV7-9
D gene: NA
J gene: TRBJ1-2
clone size: NA
CDR3 DNA: TGTGCCAGCAGCCTAACAGTGTCAGCTAACTATGGCTACACCTTC
CDR3 protein: CASSLTVSANYGYTF

V gene: TRBV6-5
D gene: NA
J gene: TRBJ1-5
clone size: few
CDR3 DNA: TGTGCCAGCAGTTCAACGAGCGGTCAGCCCCAGCATTTT
CDR3 protein: CASSSTSGQPQHF

V gene: TRBV5-1
D gene: TRBD1
J gene: TRBJ2-3
clone size: NA
CDR3 DNA: TGCGCCAGCAGCGGGTGGACAGGCAGCACAGCTACGCAGTATTTT
CDR3 protein: CASSGWTGSTATQYF

V gene: TRBV12-3/TRBV12-4
D gene: NA
J gene: TRBJ2-3
clone size: many
CDR3 DNA: TGTGCCAGCAGTTTAGAGGGAATCACAGATACGCAGTATTTT
CDR3 protein: CASSLEGITDTQYF

V gene: TRBV20-1
D gene: NA
J gene: TRBJ1-1
clone size: many
CDR3 DNA: TGCAGTGCTAGAGATCTGGGGAACACTGAAGCTTTCTTT
CDR3 protein: CSARDLGNTEAFF

V gene: TRBV6-2/TRBV6-3
D gene: NA
J gene: TRBJ2-1
clone size: NA
CDR3 DNA: TGTGCCAGCAGTTACCCCTTCGGCGTAGCCCAGAGGTCCTACAATGAGCAGTTCTTC
CDR3 protein: CASSYPFGVAQRSYNEQFF

V gene: TRBV24-1
D gene: TRBD1
J gene: TRBJ2-3
clone size: many
CDR3 DNA: TGTGCCACCAGTGATCCTGGACAGGGGACAGATACGCAGTATTTT
CDR3 protein: CATSDPGQGTDTQYF

V gene: TRBV7-9
D gene: TRBD2
J gene: TRBJ2-2
clone size: many
CDR3 DNA: TGTGCCAGCAGCACGCATACTAGCGGGGGCCCCCGGACCGGGGAGCTGTTTTTT
CDR3 protein: CASSTHTSGGPRTGELFF